The TCR beta chain described here comes from a study of blood T cell repertoires in COVID-19. Overall study: The samples span acute and convalescent COVID-19 from the United States, Italy and Spain. PBMCs, B-cell-depleted T cells, or T cells were the source of the cDNA or gDNA that made up the material.

Libraries were prepared by immunoSEQ multiplex PCR; TCRdb keeps only in-frame clonotypes and omits some of them. The sample lists 180,000 or so clones; 80% to 85% were seen once. Looked up from germline, CDR1 is SGHNT and CDR2 is YYREEE (reference sequence). This CDR3 has 13 residues. After removal of 5 bases from V and 2 bases from J, the junction contained 2 bases not matched to a gene. Sequencing was carried out using peripheral blood. The chain joins TRBV5-4 to TRBJ1-2; 8 nucleotides agree with TRBD1. The source is a woman in her 40s with COVID-19, enrolled during active disease. CDR3 DNA: TGTGCCAGCAGTAGGACAGGGAACTATGGCTACACCTTC. Amino acid sequence: CASSRTGNYGYTF.